The clone carrying this TCR beta chain has a handful of counts. No antigen is known for it. These data belong to a study of cytomegalovirus exposure and HLA in healthy donors. Overall study: Of all 400 or so donors who were genotyped, around 82% belonged to the Caucasian-associated ancestry cluster. General study results and limits: Across donors, sequencing depth was assumed by presence/absence analyses to be roughly uniform.

PCR primers comprised 60 Vbeta and 13 Jbeta primers. This table comes from immunoSEQ multiplex PCR, and its TCRdb copy is limited to in-frame clones, with some not included. The sample has roughly 140,000 clones; about a tenth are singletons. The CDR3 has 12 residues. Germline assignment: CDR1 MNHNS and CDR2 SASEGT. J gave up 5 bases and V 10 bases, and 8 bases lay outside the gene matches. Sequencing was performed on PBMCs. This receptor was taken from a male donor in good health and CMV-seronegative. The V gene is TRBV6-1, the J gene TRBJ2-7; 7 bases line up with TRBD1. The CDR3 protein is CATLQGTHEQYF. DNA for the CDR3: TGTGCCACCTTACAGGGGACCCACGAGCAGTACTTC.